This TCR beta chain was identified in a study of blood T cell repertoires in COVID-19. On the study more broadly: Collection of acute and convalescent COVID-19 samples took place in the United States, Italy and Spain. The analysed material was cDNA or gDNA that came from T cells, B-cell-depleted T cells, or PBMCs.

The junction had 12 bases not matched to a gene; V was cut back by 4 bases and J by 5 bases. This CDR3 has 16 amino acids. Germline CDR1 reads SGHDT; CDR2 reads YYEEEE. Original handling: Amplification with reference gene primers provided the estimates of nucleated cell counts. Method: immunoSEQ multiplex PCR; TCRdb's copy keeps in-frame clones and lacks some. D and trimming were read from the DNA, whereas the V and J calls and clone size are those reported in that table. The table includes about 95,000 clones, around nine tenths detected once. The TCR sequence derives from a woman aged 45-59 years in a cohort sampled during active COVID-19. The source material was peripheral blood. The chain uses TRBV5-6 and TRBJ1-1; 9 bases are shared with TRBD1. CDR3 nucleotides: TGTGCCAGCAGCCCCTCCTACCGGGACAGGGATACTGAAGCTTTCTTT. It encodes CASSPSYRDRDTEAFF.